The 26 T cell receptor beta chains below all came from one sample that was sequenced in a study of T cells in localized non-small cell lung cancer. Produced via immunoSEQ multiplex PCR; TCRdb's table is partial and in-frame only. The sample holds 86,000 or so clones, approximately 84% seen once. This specimen was peripheral blood, taken before any cancer treatment. The source is a man aged 35 to 69 with stage I lung adenocarcinoma.

This sequence joins TRBV5-5 and TRBJ2-7, with D uncertain. Per germline, CDR1 SGHKS and CDR2 YYEKEE (reference sequence). The CDR3 is made up of 15 amino acids. V lost 0 bases and J 0 bases, leaving 10 bases between the germline ends. CDR3 loop: CASSLGESPSYEQYF. DNA of the CDR3: TGTGCCAGCAGCTTGGGGGAATCCCCCTCCTACGAGCAGTACTTC.

This clone was seen a few times. The chain couples TRBV12-5 to TRBJ2-1; a possible D gene is TRBD2 (5 bases). Per the germline V gene, CDR1 is LGHNT and CDR2 is FRNRAP. CDR3 length equals 18 residues. Trimming cost V 0 bases and J 5 bases, with 20 bases left between them. As DNA, the CDR3 is TGTGCTAGTGGTTTGGTAGGCTCTAGCAGGCTCTCTCACAATGAGCAGTTCTTC. Translating gives CASGLVGSSRLSHNEQFF.

The V and J genes are TRBV10-3 and TRBJ2-2; 14 bases map to TRBD2. The CDR3 runs 16 residues. From germline, CDR1 is ENHRY and CDR2 SYGVKD. V lost 10 bases, J lost 4 bases, and 8 bases stayed unmatched. CDR3 in amino acids: CATSGTSGSGTGELFF. In DNA form, the CDR3 reads TGTGCCACCTCCGGGACTAGCGGGAGTGGCACCGGGGAGCTGTTTTTT.

The V call is TRBV5-1, the J call TRBJ1-6; the D gene is possibly TRBD1 (5 bases). The CDR3 runs 13 residues. Trimming cost V 7 bases and J 8 bases, with 13 bases left between them. The germline V gene has CDR1 SGHRS and CDR2 YFSETQ. CDR3 sequence reads: CASRPGGDSPLHF. The CDR3 DNA follows: TGCGCCAGCCGACCGGGGGGGGATTCACCCCTCCACTTT.

There are a few counts of this clone. The CDR3 protein is CASSTSDSTYEQYF. The CDR3 coding sequence is TGTGCCAGCAGTACCTCGGACAGCACCTACGAGCAGTACTTC. The chain recombines TRBV27 with TRBJ2-7; TRBD1 might be the D (6 bases). The CDR3 is 14 amino acids. Between the trimmed V and J ends, which lost 5 bases and 2 bases, there was a span of 13 bases. From germline, CDR1 is MNHEY and CDR2 SMNVEV (reference sequence).

This clone showed up just a few times. The CDR3 sequence is CSVGDGLMGNQPQHF. CDR3 nucleotide sequence: TGCAGCGTGGGGGATGGGTTAATGGGCAATCAGCCCCAGCATTTT. The chain links TRBV29-1 to TRBJ1-5; D possibly corresponds to TRBD1 (5 bases). V was trimmed by 6 bases and J by 2 bases, leaving 17 bases between them. The CDR3 is 15 amino acids. Per the germline V gene, CDR1 is SQVTM and CDR2 is ANQGSEA. Full variable domain (rest looked up from reference TRBV29-1 and TRBJ1-5): SAVISQKPSRDICQRGTSLTIQCQVDSQVTMMFWYRQQPGQSLTLIATANQGSEATYESGFVIDKFPISRPNLTFSTLTVSNMSPEDSSIYLCSVGDGLMGNQPQHFGDGTRLSIL.

V gene TRBV7-2 combines with J gene TRBJ2-2; TRBD1 matches 9 bases. V shed 5 bases, J shed 8 bases, and the junction held 12 bases outside the gene matches. Looked up from germline, CDR1 is SGHTA and CDR2 is FQGNSA. The CDR3 sequence is 16 residues long. The CDR3 DNA is TGTGCCAGCAGCCCAAGACAGGGGGTGGCAACGGGGGAGCTGTTTTTT. Its protein is CASSPRQGVATGELFF.

This chain uses TRBV29-1 with TRBJ2-3; tentative D call: TRBD2 (7 bases). The CDR3 runs to 15 residues. The germline V and J ends were trimmed by 5 bases and 5 bases, with 20 bases remaining between them. Germline CDR1 reads SQVTM; CDR2 reads ANQGSEA. Here the CDR3 DNA reads TGCAGCGTTCGATTGACTAACAGGGAGGGAGATACGCAGTATTTT. Translated, it gives CSVRLTNREGDTQYF.

This rearrangement joins TRBV4-3 to TRBJ1-4, with D possibly being TRBD1 (5 bases). This CDR3 is 17 amino acids long. CDR1 and CDR2 from the germline V gene are LGHNA and YSLEER. Trimming removed 1 base at V and 8 bases at J, with 20 bases between. This CDR3 reads CASSQALQGGVGEKLFF. The DNA for the CDR3 is TGCGCCAGCAGCCAAGCATTGCAAGGAGGGGTTGGGGAAAAACTGTTTTTT.

The chain employs TRBV10-1 and TRBJ1-2; 7 bases map to TRBD1. There are 15 residues in the CDR3. Trimming removed 6 bases from V and 0 bases from J; junction bases left unmatched: 7. The germline V gene has CDR1 WNHNN and CDR2 SYGVQD (reference sequence). CDR3 region: CASSSDRDTNYGYTF. For the CDR3, the DNA is TGCGCCAGCAGCAGTGACAGGGACACTAACTATGGCTACACCTTC.

J is TRBJ1-6 and V is TRBV7-6, with 10 bases that match TRBD1. The CDR3 runs to 18 residues. CDR1 is SGHVS and CDR2 is FNYEAQ in the germline V gene. V shed 1 base and J 10 bases; nucleotides not matched to a gene: 13. The DNA for the CDR3 is TGTGCCAGCAGCTTAGTGAAGTCGGCGGGGACAGGGGTCTCACCCCTCCACTTT. Protein: CASSLVKSAGTGVSPLHF.

This clone was seen a handful of times. The rearrangement uses TRBV27 and TRBJ2-3; D is perhaps TRBD1 (6 bases). Germline V gene data show CDR1 as MNHEY and CDR2 as SMNVEV (reference sequence). The CDR3 totals 15 residues. V lost 5 bases and J 3 bases, leaving 15 bases between the germline ends. The CDR3: CASSRGRGSTDTQYF. CDR3 nucleotide sequence: TGTGCCAGCAGTAGGGGCAGGGGTAGTACAGATACGCAGTATTTT.

The J gene is TRBJ2-3, the V gene TRBV30; D is perhaps TRBD1 or TRBD2 (5 bases each). The V gene's germline CDR1 is GTSNPN and CDR2 SVGIG (reference sequence). Trimming took 1 base from V and 1 from J, leaving 12 bases between them. The CDR3 runs 15 residues. CDR3 loop: CAWSALGTRTDTQYF. The CDR3 DNA sequence: TGTGCCTGGAGTGCCCTTGGGACCCGCACAGATACGCAGTATTTT.

The rearrangement links TRBV6-1 to TRBJ1-1; D is ambiguous. V was pared by 2 bases and J by 5 bases, with 15 bases between. The CDR3 sequence is 15 residues long. Germline lookup yields CDR1 MNHNS and CDR2 SASEGT. CDR3 residues: CASSEILVLGTEAFF. The CDR3 region has the DNA TGTGCCAGCAGTGAAATTTTAGTCTTGGGGACTGAAGCTTTCTTT.

This chain links TRBV28 with TRBJ2-3; D perhaps matches TRBD2 (6 bases). The CDR3 has 15 residues. Trimming removed 1 base from V and 5 bases from J, with 13 bases in between. Germline assignment: CDR1 MDHEN and CDR2 SYDVKM. CDR3 residues: CASSLSAGNVDTQYF. As DNA, the CDR3 is TGTGCCAGCAGTTTATCCGCGGGAAATGTAGATACGCAGTATTTT.

This sequence joins TRBV19 and TRBJ2-4, with 12 bases aligning to TRBD2. This CDR3 region has 15 residues. V lost 2 bases to trimming and J lost 9 bases; unmatched junction nucleotides: 5. Germline values: CDR1 LNHDA, CDR2 SQIVND (reference sequence). The CDR3 DNA reads TGTGCCAGTAGTATATCACTAGCGGGAGGAGGCATTCAGTACTTC. Translated: CASSISLAGGGIQYF.

The V call is TRBV6-1, the J call TRBJ2-5; D is possibly TRBD1 (6 bases). V lost 4 bases and J lost 2, with 11 bases in between. Germline lookup yields CDR1 MNHNS and CDR2 SASEGT. The CDR3 has 14 amino acids. The CDR3 here is CASSGRGGQETQYF. The CDR3 nucleotides read TGTGCCAGCAGTGGCAGGGGCGGGCAAGAGACCCAGTACTTC.

The V gene is TRBV28, the J gene TRBJ1-4; D might be TRBD1 (5 bases). CDR1 MDHEN and CDR2 SYDVKM come from the germline V gene. V was cut by 6 bases and J by 0 bases, with 11 bases left in between. CDR3 length equals 15 residues. This CDR3 reads CASRDSKATNEKLFF. CDR3 sequence (DNA): TGTGCCAGCAGAGACAGCAAGGCAACTAATGAAAAACTGTTTTTT.

This clone was observed many times. The rearrangement joins TRBV29-1 to TRBJ2-1, with 13 bases that match TRBD2. This CDR3 region has 12 residues. With 4 bases clipped from V and 15 bases from J, the junction kept 6 bases outside the gene matches. CDR1 SQVTM and CDR2 ANQGSEA come from the germline V gene. CDR3 nucleotides: TGCAGCGTTGTACTAGCGGGAGGGCCCCTGTTCTTC. It is translated as CSVVLAGGPLFF.

V is TRBV27 and J is TRBJ1-4; D is ambiguous. Germline CDR1 MNHEY, CDR2 SMNVEV (reference sequence). V lost 6 bases and J lost 4, with 21 bases in between. CDR3 length: 17 residues. CDR3 nucleotide sequence: TGTGCCAGCAGCCTACGGGGTTTCGGAAGAGTTAATGAAAAACTGTTTTTT. Translated, it gives CASSLRGFGRVNEKLFF.

This clone was counted once. The chain joins TRBV9 to TRBJ2-7; 14 bases are a match to TRBD2. Germline V lookup: CDR1 SGDLS, CDR2 YYNGEE. The V gene end was trimmed by 4 bases and the J gene end by 9 bases; junction bases not matched to a gene: 6. The CDR3 extends over 14 amino acids. The CDR3 sequence is CASSSTSGRAVQYF. The CDR3, as DNA: TGTGCCAGCAGCTCGACTAGCGGGAGGGCAGTGCAGTACTTC.

The count of this clone is one. V usage is TRBV5-1 and J usage is TRBJ1-1; possible D gene TRBD1, 6 bases. Trimming took 0 bases from V and 5 from J, leaving 17 bases between them. CDR1 is SGHRS and CDR2 is YFSETQ in the germline V gene. This CDR3 is 16 amino acids long. The CDR3 nucleotides read TGCGCCAGCAGCTTGGCCGGGGGGCTGAGGGAAACTGAAGCTTTCTTT. Amino acids: CASSLAGGLRETEAFF.

The chain uses TRBV9 and TRBJ1-3, with 7 bases matching TRBD1. Germline loops: CDR1 SGDLS, CDR2 YYNGEE. CDR3 size: 15 residues. V trimming: 4 bases; J trimming: 0 bases; junction bases outside the gene matches: 4. The CDR3 DNA sequence: TGTGCCAGCAGCTTCCAGGGGGGCTCTGGAAACACCATATATTTT. Encoded protein: CASSFQGGSGNTIYF.

The chain links TRBV14 to TRBJ2-7; 12 nucleotides match TRBD2. This CDR3 is 15 amino acids long. Germline values: CDR1 SGHDN, CDR2 FVKESK. V lost 6 bases, J lost 1 base, and 4 bases stayed unmatched. CDR3 in DNA: TGTGCCAGCAGTCTAGCGGGGGGGCTTTCCTACGAGCAGTACTTC. It yields the protein CASSLAGGLSYEQYF.

V is TRBV10-3 and J is TRBJ2-7; D possibly corresponds to TRBD1 (5 bases). Trimming left V 2 bases short and J 4 bases short, with 6 bases between. Germline-derived CDR1 and CDR2 are ENHRY and SYGVKD. There are 12 residues in the CDR3. The CDR3 sequence is CAISEQGYEQYF. The CDR3 nucleotides are TGTGCCATCAGTGAGCAGGGTTACGAGCAGTACTTC.

The count of this clone is one. V and J are TRBV2 and TRBJ2-3; D call uncertain. Deletions cut 7 bases from V and 0 bases from J, with 11 bases between. The CDR3 covers 14 residues. In germline, CDR1 is SNHLY, CDR2 FYNNEI. CDR3 DNA sequence: TGTGCCAGCAAAAGCGACGCTAGCACAGATACGCAGTATTTT. It encodes CASKSDASTDTQYF.